Listed below are T cell receptor beta chains from one sample, sequenced in a study of shared clonotypes between healthy human individuals. Sequencing was performed with immunoSEQ multiplex PCR; in TCRdb, only in-frame clones are kept and a portion is missing. Here the sample spans more than 2,000,000 clones, around nine tenths being singletons. Sequences were obtained from naive CD4+ T cells sorted from blood. These receptors were obtained from a man younger than 30 in good health. Each CDR3 is given with its conserved first and last residue.

v_gene: TRBV6-6
j_gene: TRBJ2-7
CDR3aa: CASRDSYMTYEQYF

v_gene: TRBV30
j_gene: TRBJ1-1
CDR3aa: CAGSTGTFTNTEAFF

v_gene: TRBV7-2
j_gene: TRBJ2-3
CDR3aa: CASRRTNTQYF

v_gene: TRBV6-5
j_gene: TRBJ1-2
CDR3aa: CASSYGGHYGYTF

v_gene: TRBV7-8
j_gene: TRBJ1-5
CDR3aa: CASSLAEGQPQHF

v_gene: TRBV6-1
j_gene: TRBJ1-6
CDR3aa: CASRITGIHNSPLHF

v_gene: TRBV28
j_gene: TRBJ1-2
CDR3aa: CASSFPQPGQGTGGYTF

v_gene: TRBV7-2
j_gene: TRBJ1-1
CDR3aa: CASSPGHLNWETEAFF

v_gene: TRBV5-5
j_gene: TRBJ2-6
CDR3aa: CASSSGAGPGANVLTF

v_gene: TRBV5-6
j_gene: -
CDR3aa: CASSFRNAAEQYF

v_gene: TRBV19
j_gene: TRBJ1-5
CDR3aa: CASGQGAQPQHF

v_gene: TRBV9
j_gene: TRBJ2-3
CDR3aa: CASSVWGADTQYF

v_gene: TRBV5-1
j_gene: TRBJ1-2
CDR3aa: CASSYTAPEDGYTF

v_gene: TRBV15
j_gene: TRBJ2-5
CDR3aa: CATSTPEAGWQETQYF

v_gene: TRBV6-5
j_gene: TRBJ2-5
CDR3aa: CASSSASPGQETQYF

v_gene: TRBV19
j_gene: TRBJ1-1
CDR3aa: CASSRQGNTEAFF

v_gene: TRBV12-1
j_gene: TRBJ2-3
CDR3aa: CASSSPGAPPDTQYF

v_gene: TRBV5-4
j_gene: TRBJ2-7
CDR3aa: CASSLRGGISYEQYF

v_gene: TRBV4-1
j_gene: TRBJ2-3
CDR3aa: CASSPPGPADTQYF

v_gene: TRBV5-6
j_gene: TRBJ1-2
CDR3aa: CASSLTGDYGYTF

v_gene: TRBV6-6
j_gene: TRBJ1-5
CDR3aa: CASIRQGSGNQPQHF

v_gene: TRBV11-2
j_gene: TRBJ1-5
CDR3aa: CASSLDGRRNQPQHF

v_gene: TRBV7-2
j_gene: TRBJ2-5
CDR3aa: CASSLVHGETQYF

v_gene: TRBV5-1
j_gene: TRBJ2-1
CDR3aa: CASSPYGQGEMNEQFF

v_gene: TRBV18
j_gene: TRBJ1-6
CDR3aa: CASSPTRSNSPLHF

v_gene: TRBV5-8
j_gene: TRBJ1-6
CDR3aa: CASSSRQGSSPLHF

v_gene: TRBV9
j_gene: TRBJ2-2
CDR3aa: CASRRDPTGELFF

v_gene: TRBV12-1
j_gene: TRBJ2-2
CDR3aa: CASTGATRLAGRASYTGELFF

v_gene: TRBV18
j_gene: TRBJ2-1
CDR3aa: CASSRSGLAGNEQFF

v_gene: TRBV29-1
j_gene: TRBJ2-5
CDR3aa: CSGILVQETQYF

v_gene: TRBV6-4
j_gene: TRBJ1-6
CDR3aa: CASSRETGGSPLHF

v_gene: TRBV9
j_gene: TRBJ1-1
CDR3aa: CASSPRTGKGNTEAFF

v_gene: TRBV11-2
j_gene: TRBJ2-7
CDR3aa: CASSPLRPGLASGEQYF

v_gene: TRBV10-1
j_gene: TRBJ2-1
CDR3aa: CASSESGDYNEQFF

v_gene: TRBV18
j_gene: TRBJ1-4
CDR3aa: CASSQLGTPTNEKLFF

v_gene: TRBV15
j_gene: TRBJ2-4
CDR3aa: CATSNGGLAKNIQYF

v_gene: TRBV7-2
j_gene: TRBJ2-4
CDR3aa: CASSPPSKNIQYF

v_gene: TRBV7-2
j_gene: TRBJ2-1
CDR3aa: CASSADWGSYNEQFF

v_gene: TRBV7-2
j_gene: TRBJ1-2
CDR3aa: CASSRRDTYSANYGYTF

v_gene: TRBV28
j_gene: TRBJ1-2
CDR3aa: CASRYGQYGYTF

v_gene: TRBV11-2
j_gene: TRBJ2-5
CDR3aa: CASCLGGGAVTQYF

v_gene: TRBV4-3
j_gene: TRBJ2-7
CDR3aa: CASSQDGTWEQSHEQYF

v_gene: TRBV4-3
j_gene: -
CDR3aa: CASSQDVASGAYEQYF

v_gene: TRBV19
j_gene: TRBJ2-7
CDR3aa: CASSQTGGGYEQYF

v_gene: TRBV18
j_gene: TRBJ2-1
CDR3aa: CASSPWAGPNNEQFF

v_gene: TRBV19
j_gene: TRBJ2-1
CDR3aa: CATNSGSSSYNEQFF

v_gene: TRBV5-6
j_gene: TRBJ2-3
CDR3aa: CASSQTGRGTDTQYF

v_gene: TRBV7-3
j_gene: TRBJ1-1
CDR3aa: CASSFTGATEAFF